These 20 T cell receptor beta chains were all obtained from the same sample, sequenced in a study of regulatory T cells in long-lasting Graves disease. The sample's time point: newly diagnosed GD, antithyroid drugs for less than 3 months. Extracted PBMC RNA gave rise to the TCR library. Libraries of TCR beta came from iRepertoire HTBI primers plus Arm-PCR of CDR3 regions. TCRdb re-called the multiplex PCR reads through MiXCR, storing one row per CDR3 protein. The sample lists 580,000 or so distinct CDR3 sequences; about 16% were seen once. These data were likewise used in another study, on T cells in Graves' hyperthyroidism and ophthalmopathy.

Specimen: peripheral blood mononuclear cells (PBMCs), collected at new diagnosis, from a patient treated with antithyroid drugs. The source of these receptors is a man aged 18-30 years with Graves disease.

This clonotype has ten or more counts. The chain combines TRBV20-1 with TRBJ1-2; 7 bases are a match to TRBD1. CDR3 length: 14 amino acids. Germline CDR1 and CDR2: DFQATT and SNEGSKA (reference sequence). The trim removed 0 bases at V and 8 bases at J, leaving 9 bases unmatched. The CDR3 nucleotides are TGCAGTGCTAGAGATTCAACAGGGGTTGGAGGCTACACCTTC. Translation: CSARDSTGVGGYTF.

This clonotype was observed many times. The chain links TRBV6-1 to TRBJ2-3; D is possibly TRBD1 (6 bases). V was pared by 9 bases and J by 4 bases, with 17 bases between. The CDR3 sequence is 14 residues long. Looked up from germline, CDR1 is MNHNS and CDR2 is SASEGT. The CDR3 coding sequence is TGTGCCAGTTTTTTTTGGGGGCCGGCAGATACGCAGTATTTT. Protein product: CASFFWGPADTQYF.

There are a few counts of this clonotype. A read error may explain this, as a much larger clone is one base away. In this CDR3 the conserved last residue, phenylalanine or tryptophan, is missing, so a read error is likely. This chain connects TRBV28 to TRBJ1-3; TRBD1 matches at 7 bases. Trimming removed 4 bases from V and 0 bases from J; junction bases left unmatched: 3. Looked up from germline, CDR1 is MDHEN and CDR2 is SYDVKM. The CDR3 is made up of 15 amino acids. The CDR3 DNA follows: TGTGCCAGCAGTTCGGGACAGATCTCTGGAAACACCATATATCTT. Translation gives CASSSGQISGNTIYL.

This rearrangement joins TRBV27 to TRBJ2-3; 9 nucleotides align to TRBD1. This CDR3 spans 15 amino acids. The germline CDR1 and CDR2 sequences are MNHEY and SMNVEV (reference sequence). With V trimmed by 8 bases and J by 0 bases, 6 bases remained unmatched. CDR3 residues: CASGRTGESTDTQYF. The CDR3 DNA is TGTGCCAGCGGCCGGACAGGGGAAAGCACAGATACGCAGTATTTT.

The V call is TRBV30, the J call TRBJ2-7; D may be TRBD2 (6 bases). V dropped 3 bases and J dropped 3 bases, with 12 bases sitting between them. Germline CDR1 and CDR2: GTSNPN and SVGIG (reference sequence). The CDR3 length is 13 residues. Here the CDR3 reads CAWRFGTLYEQYF. The CDR3 coding sequence is TGTGCCTGGAGGTTTGGGACTCTCTACGAGCAGTACTTC.

The CDR3 region is CASSKGPYGYTF. DNA of the CDR3: TGTGCCAGCAGCAAAGGACCCTATGGCTACACCTTC. The rearrangement links TRBV7-9 to TRBJ1-2; no firm D call. The CDR3 contains 12 residues. The V end lost 5 bases, the J end lost 4 bases, and 8 bases lay between the germline ends. Per the germline V gene, CDR1 is SEHNR and CDR2 is FQNEAQ (reference sequence).

This clonotype occurred many times. This chain uses TRBV28 with TRBJ1-5, with TRBD1 identical over 11 bases. The CDR3 runs to 20 residues. V gave up 3 bases and J gave up 4 bases; unmatched junction bases: 17. Per germline, CDR1 MDHEN and CDR2 SYDVKM. The CDR3: CASSFPLTGQGALANQPQHF. CDR3 DNA sequence: TGTGCCAGCAGTTTCCCCCTGACCGGACAGGGGGCTCTAGCAAATCAGCCCCAGCATTTT.

There are a few counts of this clonotype. This CDR3 is CASSLFSLNQPQHF. Here the CDR3 DNA reads TGTGCCAGCAGTTTATTCAGCCTAAATCAGCCCCAGCATTTT. This sequence joins TRBV28 and TRBJ1-5, with D unclear. The CDR3 sequence is 14 residues long. The germline CDR1 and CDR2 sequences are MDHEN and SYDVKM. The V and J ends lost 1 base and 4 bases respectively, with 8 bases between them.

This clonotype turned up a few times. This chain links TRBV15 with TRBJ1-2; unclear D gene. Germline V gene data show CDR1 as LNHNV and CDR2 as YYDKDF (reference sequence). The CDR3 runs to 14 residues. Trimming stripped 5 bases from V and 7 bases from J, with 17 bases between. CDR3 amino acids: CATSWRTTVGGYTF. The CDR3 coding sequence is TGTGCCACCAGCTGGCGGACCACGGTCGGTGGCTACACCTTC. The whole variable domain, remainder taken from reference TRBV15 and TRBJ1-2, is DAMVIQNPRYQVTQFGKPVTLSCSQTLNHNVMYWYQQKSSQAPKLLFHYYDKDFNNEADTPDNFQSRRPNTSFCFLDIRSPGLGDTAMYLCATSWRTTVGGYTFGSGTRLTVV.

The table lists this clonotype with many counts. The genes are TRBV28 and TRBJ2-1; D ambiguous. V shed 1 base and J shed 8 bases, with 3 bases lying between them. Germline V gene lookup returns CDR1 MDHEN and CDR2 SYDVKM. The CDR3 covers 11 residues. CDR3 residues: CASSLYHEQFF. CDR3 nucleotides: TGTGCCAGCAGTTTATACCATGAGCAGTTCTTC.

This clonotype has more than one count but fewer than ten. This chain connects TRBV27 to TRBJ2-2, with D hard to call. Germline-derived CDR1 and CDR2 are MNHEY and SMNVEV (reference sequence). Deletions cut 5 bases from V and 9 bases from J, with 13 bases between. The CDR3 is made up of 13 amino acids. The CDR3, as DNA: TGTGCCAGCAGTCCAATCCTGGGCCGGGAGCTGTTTTTT. Translation: CASSPILGRELFF.

A word on this clonotype: This clone may be a read error of a much larger clone one base away. This sequence joins TRBV7-9 and TRBJ2-1; D is unclear. The V gene's germline CDR1 is SEHNR and CDR2 FQNEAQ (reference sequence). CDR3 size: 13 residues. DNA of the CDR3: TGTGCCAGCAGCTTGTTTTCGGGCAATGGGCAGTTCTTC. It encodes CASSLFSGNGQFF.

This clonotype was found many times. The CDR3 loop is CSAEGRYGYTF. The CDR3 nucleotides are TGCAGTGCCGAGGGGCGATATGGCTACACCTTC. J is TRBJ1-2 and V is TRBV20-1, with D perhaps matching TRBD1 (5 bases). The CDR3 runs 11 residues. From germline, CDR1 is DFQATT and CDR2 SNEGSKA (reference sequence). V lost 6 bases and J lost 5, with 10 bases in between.

This clonotype was found a few times. The CDR3 DNA is TGCAGTGCCACCCGCACCGGACAGGGGGCATTTGGCTACACCTTC. It encodes CSATRTGQGAFGYTF. The chain recombines TRBV20-1 with TRBJ1-2; 11 positions match TRBD1. Germline CDR1 is DFQATT and CDR2 is SNEGSKA (reference sequence). J lost 7 bases, V lost 6 bases, and 13 bases had no gene match. This CDR3 is built from 15 residues.

This rearrangement joins TRBV10-3 to TRBJ2-1; 7 nucleotides align to TRBD2. This CDR3 spans 16 amino acids. Trimming took 6 bases from V and 9 from J; bases not matched to a gene: 17. Germline V gene data show CDR1 as ENHRY and CDR2 as SYGVKD. Written as DNA, the CDR3 is TGTGCCATCAGCCCCGTCAGCGGGATCCCCATAGGTGAGCAGTTCTTC. It yields the protein CAISPVSGIPIGEQFF.

This clonotype was seen at least ten times. This chain connects TRBV11-2 to TRBJ2-1; unclear D gene. Germline CDR1 is SGHAT and CDR2 is FQNNGV. The CDR3 loop spans 16 amino acids. Trimming removed 0 bases at V and 2 bases at J, with 11 bases between. The CDR3 region has the DNA TGTGCCAGCAGCTTAGAATGGTCGTCCCCCTACAATGAGCAGTTCTTC. Translating it yields CASSLEWSSPYNEQFF.

As concerns this clonotype: This likely comes from a read error, as the CDR3 has no conserved phenylalanine or tryptophan at its end. The V call is TRBV10-3, the J call TRBJ1-5; possibly TRBD1 for D (6 bases). The germline V gene has CDR1 ENHRY and CDR2 SYGVKD. V lost 11 bases and J lost 7, with 18 bases in between. The CDR3 covers 13 residues. The CDR3, as DNA: TGTGCCGTCGGGGGACACCCGGGCCAGCCCCAGCATTCT. It is translated as CAVGGHPGQPQHS.

A few counts support this clonotype. V and J are TRBV5-1 and TRBJ2-3; TRBD2 aligns across 14 bases. Germline V gene lookup returns CDR1 SGHRS and CDR2 YFSETQ. V shed 5 bases, J shed 0 bases, and the junction held 8 bases outside the gene matches. CDR3 length: 18 residues. CDR3 nucleotide sequence: TGCGCCAGCAGTTTTCGGACTAGCGGGAGGCCTAGCACAGATACGCAGTATTTT. This sequence encodes CASSFRTSGRPSTDTQYF.

This clonotype occurred many times. This sequence joins TRBV24-1 and TRBJ2-2, with a weak D call TRBD2 (5 bases). This CDR3 is 15 amino acids long. Germline V gives CDR1 KGHDR, CDR2 SFDVKD. With 5 bases removed from V and 1 base from J, the gap between germline ends came to 10 bases. The CDR3 here is CATSASPGNTGELFF. The CDR3 DNA reads TGTGCCACCAGTGCTAGCCCGGGGAACACCGGGGAGCTGTTTTTT.

This rearrangement joins TRBV28 to TRBJ2-5, with 11 bases identical to TRBD2. Germline CDR1 reads MDHEN; CDR2 reads SYDVKM. This CDR3 spans 16 amino acids. The V and J ends lost 3 bases and 2 bases, in that order; junction bases with no gene match: 5. The DNA of the CDR3 is TGTGCCAGCAGTTTGGTGACTAGCGGGGTTCAAGAGACCCAGTACTTC. Encoded protein: CASSLVTSGVQETQYF. The full variable domain, rest sourced from reference TRBV28 and TRBJ2-5, is DVKVTQSSRYLVKRTGEKVFLECVQDMDHENMFWYRQDPGLGLRLIYFSYDVKMKEKGDIPEGYSVSREKKERFSLILESASTNQTSMYLCASSLVTSGVQETQYFGPGTRLLVL.